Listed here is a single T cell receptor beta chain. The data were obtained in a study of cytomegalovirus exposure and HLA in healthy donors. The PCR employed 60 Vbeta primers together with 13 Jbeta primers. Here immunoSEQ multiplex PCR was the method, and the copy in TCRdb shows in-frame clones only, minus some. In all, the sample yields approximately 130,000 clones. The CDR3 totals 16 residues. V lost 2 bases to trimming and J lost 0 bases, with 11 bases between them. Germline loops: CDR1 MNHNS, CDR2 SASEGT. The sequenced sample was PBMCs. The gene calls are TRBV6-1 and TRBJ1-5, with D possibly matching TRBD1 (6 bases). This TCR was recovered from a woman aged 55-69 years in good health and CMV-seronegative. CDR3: CASSERRTDSNQPQHF. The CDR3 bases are TGTGCCAGCAGTGAACGCCGGACAGATAGCAATCAGCCCCAGCATTTT.